These T cell receptor beta chains were read from a single sample in a study of blood T cell repertoires in COVID-19. The repertoire was sequenced with immunoSEQ multiplex PCR; TCRdb's copy has only in-frame clones and lacks some. Among a few hundred thousand clones listed, approximately 86% were seen once. The sequenced sample consisted of peripheral blood. The receptors stem from a woman aged 70 to 79 with COVID-19, enrolled during active disease. The CDR3 runs from the conserved cysteine through the conserved F or W. D genes are given only for firm matches. Rows may omit the clone size; those that give it use once, few, many or a size class.

- TRBJ2-7 TRBV6-2/TRBV6-3 TRBD2 TGTGCCAGCAGTTCCCACTCGACTAGCGGCGAGCAGTACTTC CASSSHSTSGEQYF
- TRBJ1-1 TRBV11-2 - TGTGCCAGCAGCTTAGAAGGGGGTGCGAACACTGAAGCTTTCTTT CASSLEGGANTEAFF
- TRBJ2-2 TRBV19 - TGTGCCAGTAGTATCCCCGGGGGCACCGGGGAGCTGTTTTTT CASSIPGGTGELFF
- TRBJ1-5 TRBV6-5 - TGTGCCAGCAGTTTAAAGAGGGAAACCGCCTATCAGCCCCAGCATTTT CASSLKRETAYQPQHF
- TRBJ1-1 TRBV3-1/TRBV3-2 TRBD1 TGTGCCAGCAGCCAAGTGGGGACAGTGAACACTGAAGCTTTCTTT CASSQVGTVNTEAFF
- TRBJ2-7 TRBV28 - TGTGCCAGCGACGGCCAATCGGGCGAGCAGTACTTC CASDGQSGEQYF
- TRBJ2-2 TRBV28 - TGTGCCACGGGGGGCACCCTACACACCGGGGAGCTGTTTTTT CATGGTLHTGELFF
few TRBJ1-4 TRBV4-3 TRBD1 TGCGCCAGCAGTGCGGACAGGGGCTATAATGAAAAACTGTTTTTT CASSADRGYNEKLFF
- TRBJ2-7 TRBV4-2 TRBD1 TGTGCCAGCAGCCAAGAGGGACAGCAGGAATCCTACGAGCAGTACTTC CASSQEGQQESYEQYF
- TRBJ2-2 TRBV2 - TGTGCCAGCAGTGAGCAGGCGGGATCGAACACCGGGGAGCTGTTTTTT CASSEQAGSNTGELFF
- TRBJ2-7 TRBV6-5 TRBD1 TGTGCCAGCAGTTCTGCCCAGTGGACAGGGCCATACGAGCAGTACTTC CASSSAQWTGPYEQYF
- TRBJ1-3 TRBV5-1 - TGCGCCAGCAGTTTCTCGGGGTCTGGAAACACCATATATTTT CASSFSGSGNTIYF
- TRBJ2-5 TRBV9 - TGTGCCAGCAGCTCCCGTCCGAATCGGGAAGAGACCCAGTACTTC CASSSRPNREETQYF
- TRBJ1-1 TRBV19 - TGTGCCAGTAGTATAGGCCCAGGTGAAGCTTTCTTT CASSIGPGEAFF
once TRBJ2-4 TRBV28 - TGTGCCAGCAGTCCTCTAGGGGGAGGGGCCAAAAACATTCAGTACTTC CASSPLGGGAKNIQYF
- TRBJ1-5 TRBV5-1 - TGCGCCAGCAGCTTGGGGACACCAAATCAGCCCCAGCATTTT CASSLGTPNQPQHF
- TRBJ1-3 TRBV2 TRBD1 TGTGCCAGCAGTGCTACAGGGGTCGCTGGAAACACCATATATTTT CASSATGVAGNTIYF
- TRBJ1-2 TRBV7-9 - TGTGCCAGCAGCTTAGGGTACAACGCTAACTATGGCTACACCTTC CASSLGYNANYGYTF
many TRBJ2-1 TRBV4-2 TRBD2 TGTGCCAGCAGCCCACTGCGGCTAGCGGGGGACAATGAGCAGTTCTTC CASSPLRLAGDNEQFF
few TRBJ1-6 TRBV2 TRBD1 TGTGCCAGCAGTGAAGGGACAGGGAATACCCTCCACTTT CASSEGTGNTLHF
- TRBJ1-5 TRBV6-5 - TGTGCCAGCAGGCCAGACGGCGGTAATCAGCCCCAGCATTTT CASRPDGGNQPQHF
- TRBJ1-2 TRBV6-2/TRBV6-3 TRBD1 TGTGCCAGCAGTTGGGGGACAGGGGAGAACTATGGCTACACCTTC CASSWGTGENYGYTF
few TRBJ1-1 TRBV21-1 - TGTGCCAGCAACTCACAGGGGTGGAACACTGAAGCTTTCTTT CASNSQGWNTEAFF
- TRBJ2-3 TRBV5-1 - TGCGCCAGCAGCTTGGACGGGGGTAGCCACACAGATACGCAGTATTTT CASSLDGGSHTDTQYF
- TRBJ1-1 TRBV28 - TGTGCCAGCTCCGGGAACACTGAAGCTTTCTTT CASSGNTEAFF
- TRBJ2-1 TRBV7-9 TRBD2 TGTGCCAGCAGCTCACTAGCGGGGGGGTACAATGAGCAGTTCTTC CASSSLAGGYNEQFF
- TRBJ2-5 TRBV2 - TGTGCCAGCAGTGAAAATCCGGCAGGTCGGGAGACCCAGTACTTC CASSENPAGRETQYF
- TRBJ1-4 TRBV6-5 - TGTGCCAGTGGGGGGGGCAGTTCTAATGAAAAACTGTTTTTT CASGGGSSNEKLFF
- TRBJ1-3 TRBV7-9 - TGTGCCAGCAGCTTACCCGGTTTCGGAAACACCATATATTTT CASSLPGFGNTIYF
- TRBJ2-7 TRBV2 - TGTGCCAGCAGTGGGGGGCCAGGGCGCGAGCAGTACTTC CASSGGPGREQYF